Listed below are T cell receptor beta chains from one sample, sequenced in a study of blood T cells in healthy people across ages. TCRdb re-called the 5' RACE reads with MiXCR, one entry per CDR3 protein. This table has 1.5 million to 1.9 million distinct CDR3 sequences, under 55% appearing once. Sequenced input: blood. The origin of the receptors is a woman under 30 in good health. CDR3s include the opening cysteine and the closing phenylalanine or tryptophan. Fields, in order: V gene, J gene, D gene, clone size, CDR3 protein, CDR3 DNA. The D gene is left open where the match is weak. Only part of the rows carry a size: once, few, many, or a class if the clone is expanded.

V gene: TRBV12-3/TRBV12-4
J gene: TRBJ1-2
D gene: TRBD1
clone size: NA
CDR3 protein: CASTLGQGANYGYTF
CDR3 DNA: TGTGCCAGCACTCTCGGACAGGGAGCTAACTATGGCTACACCTTC

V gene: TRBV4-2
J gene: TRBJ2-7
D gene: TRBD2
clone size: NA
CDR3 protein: CASSQEDGSGGFIYEQYF
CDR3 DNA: TGTGCCAGCAGCCAAGAGGATGGAAGCGGGGGGTTCATCTACGAGCAGTACTTC

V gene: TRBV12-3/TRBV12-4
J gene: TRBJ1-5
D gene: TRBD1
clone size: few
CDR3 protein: CASSPSGGAGNQPQHF
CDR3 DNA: TGTGCCAGCAGTCCCTCAGGGGGCGCGGGCAATCAGCCCCAGCATTTT

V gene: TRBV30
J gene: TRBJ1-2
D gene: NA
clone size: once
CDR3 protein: CAWIYPGAGYGYTF
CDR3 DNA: TGTGCCTGGATTTATCCGGGAGCTGGCTATGGCTACACCTTC

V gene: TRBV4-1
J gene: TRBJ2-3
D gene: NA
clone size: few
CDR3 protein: CASSDAYRESAQYF
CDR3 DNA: TGCGCCAGCAGTGACGCTTACAGGGAGTCTGCGCAGTATTTT

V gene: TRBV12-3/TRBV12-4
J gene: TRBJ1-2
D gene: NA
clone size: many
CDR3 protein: CASSFSGFGTNGYTF
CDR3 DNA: TGTGCCAGCAGTTTCTCCGGTTTCGGGACTAATGGCTACACCTTC

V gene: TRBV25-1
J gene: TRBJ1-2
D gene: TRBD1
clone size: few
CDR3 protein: CASSNVQGAGDYGYTF
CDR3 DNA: TGTGCCAGCAGTAACGTACAGGGGGCTGGTGACTATGGCTACACCTTC

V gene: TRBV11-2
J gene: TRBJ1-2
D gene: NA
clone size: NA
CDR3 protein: CASSFGGPKYGYTF
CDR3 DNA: TGTGCCAGCAGCTTCGGAGGCCCAAAGTATGGCTACACCTTC

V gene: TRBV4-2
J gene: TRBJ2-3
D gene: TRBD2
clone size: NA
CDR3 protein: CASSRSSSGRVLSTDTQYF
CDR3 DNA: TGTGCCAGCAGCAGATCCTCTAGCGGCCGGGTCCTTAGCACAGATACGCAGTATTTT

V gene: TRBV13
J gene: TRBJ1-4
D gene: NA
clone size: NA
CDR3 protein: CASSLLTRGEKLFF
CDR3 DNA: TGTGCCAGCAGCCTACTAACCCGGGGGGAAAAACTGTTTTTT

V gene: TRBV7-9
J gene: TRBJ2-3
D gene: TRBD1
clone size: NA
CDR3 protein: CASGWTGFSDTQYF
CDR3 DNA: TGTGCCAGCGGCTGGACAGGGTTCTCAGATACGCAGTATTTT

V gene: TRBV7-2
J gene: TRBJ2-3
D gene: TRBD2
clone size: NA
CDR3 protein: CASNILAGVGDTQYF
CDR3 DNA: TGTGCCAGCAACATTCTAGCGGGAGTAGGGGATACGCAGTATTTT

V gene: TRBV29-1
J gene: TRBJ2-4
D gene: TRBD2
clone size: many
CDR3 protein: CSVIPGGIQYF
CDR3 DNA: TGCAGCGTTATCCCGGGAGGCATTCAGTACTTC

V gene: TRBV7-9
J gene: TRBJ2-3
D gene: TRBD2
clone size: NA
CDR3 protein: CASSLVLATSGLYYTQYF
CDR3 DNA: TGTGCCAGCAGCTTAGTCTTGGCGACTAGCGGGTTATATTATACGCAGTATTTT

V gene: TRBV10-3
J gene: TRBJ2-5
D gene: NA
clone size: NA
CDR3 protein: CAISEGFGISYNEQYF
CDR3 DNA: TGTGCCATCAGTGAAGGTTTCGGGATTTCCTACAATGAGCAGTACTTC

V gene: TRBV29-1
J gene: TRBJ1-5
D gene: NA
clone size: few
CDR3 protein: CSVEEELSFDQPQHF
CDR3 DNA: TGCAGCGTTGAAGAGGAACTCTCCTTTGACCAGCCCCAGCATTTT

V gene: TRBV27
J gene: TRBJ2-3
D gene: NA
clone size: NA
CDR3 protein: CASSSRVFTDTQYF
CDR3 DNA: TGTGCCAGCAGTTCGAGGGTGTTCACAGATACGCAGTATTTT

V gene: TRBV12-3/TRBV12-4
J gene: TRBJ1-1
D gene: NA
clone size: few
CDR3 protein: CASSFRGGSTEAFF
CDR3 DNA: TGTGCCAGCAGTTTTAGAGGGGGGAGCACTGAAGCTTTCTTT

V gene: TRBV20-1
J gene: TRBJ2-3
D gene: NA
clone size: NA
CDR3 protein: CSAQKGDSTDTQYF
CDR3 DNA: TGCAGTGCCCAGAAGGGGGACAGCACAGATACGCAGTATTTT

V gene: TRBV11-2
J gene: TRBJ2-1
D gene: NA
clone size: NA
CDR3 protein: CASSRDILGNEQFF
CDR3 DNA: TGTGCCAGCAGCAGGGACATTCTCGGCAATGAGCAGTTCTTC

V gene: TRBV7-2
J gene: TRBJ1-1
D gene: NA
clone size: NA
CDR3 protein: CASTQFLGLLMNTEAFF
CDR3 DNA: TGTGCCAGCACCCAATTCTTAGGGCTGTTGATGAACACTGAAGCTTTCTTT

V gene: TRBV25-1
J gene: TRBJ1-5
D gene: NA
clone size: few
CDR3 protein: CASSEDVYQPQHF
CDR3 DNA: TGTGCCAGCAGTGAGGACGTTTATCAGCCCCAGCATTTT

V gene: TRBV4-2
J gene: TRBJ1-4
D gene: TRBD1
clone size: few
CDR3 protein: CASKPGQGLEKLFF
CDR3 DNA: TGTGCCAGCAAACCGGGACAGGGTCTCGAAAAACTGTTTTTT

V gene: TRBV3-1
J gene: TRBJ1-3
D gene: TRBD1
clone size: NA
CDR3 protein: CASSLTGADGNTIYF
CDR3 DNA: TGTGCCAGCAGCCTAACAGGGGCGGACGGAAACACCATATATTTT

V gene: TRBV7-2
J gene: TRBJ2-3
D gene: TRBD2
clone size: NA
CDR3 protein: CASSQATAGTDTQYF
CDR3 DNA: TGTGCCAGCAGCCAAGCGACAGCGGGAACAGATACGCAGTATTTT

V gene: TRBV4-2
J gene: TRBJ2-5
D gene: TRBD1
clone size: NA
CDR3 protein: CASSQRTGVGEQYF
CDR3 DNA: TGTGCCAGCAGCCAAAGGACAGGGGTTGGTGAGCAGTACTTC

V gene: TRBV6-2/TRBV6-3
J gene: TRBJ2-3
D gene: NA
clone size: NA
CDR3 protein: CASTVRGTDTQYF
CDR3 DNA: TGTGCCAGCACCGTTAGGGGAACAGATACGCAGTATTTT

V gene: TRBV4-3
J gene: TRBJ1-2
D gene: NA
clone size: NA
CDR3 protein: CASSLSWAEGHYTF
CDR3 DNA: TGCGCCAGCAGCCTAAGTTGGGCTGAAGGTCACTACACCTTC

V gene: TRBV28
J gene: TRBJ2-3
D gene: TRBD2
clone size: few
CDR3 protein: CASRPPLGSGAPVGHTDTQYF
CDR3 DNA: TGTGCCAGCAGACCCCCCCTCGGTAGCGGGGCCCCCGTGGGCCACACAGATACGCAGTATTTT

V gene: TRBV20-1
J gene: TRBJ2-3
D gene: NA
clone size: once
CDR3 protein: CSAGPGGVDTQYF
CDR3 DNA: TGCAGTGCTGGGCCCGGAGGGGTAGATACGCAGTATTTT

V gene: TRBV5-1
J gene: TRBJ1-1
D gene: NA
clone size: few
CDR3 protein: CASSPGTPGITEAFF
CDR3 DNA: TGCGCCAGCAGCCCCGGGACTCCAGGGATCACTGAAGCTTTCTTT

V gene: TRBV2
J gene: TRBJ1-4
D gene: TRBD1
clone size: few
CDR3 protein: CASSEGFGTVNEKLFF
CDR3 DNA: TGTGCCAGCAGTGAAGGCTTCGGGACAGTTAATGAAAAACTGTTTTTT

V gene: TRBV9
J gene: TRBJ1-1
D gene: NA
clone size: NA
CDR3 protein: CASSVDPRGNTEAFF
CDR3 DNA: TGTGCCAGCAGCGTAGACCCCCGGGGTAACACTGAAGCTTTCTTT

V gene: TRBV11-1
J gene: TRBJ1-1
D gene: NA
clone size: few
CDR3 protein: CASRPLTVNTEAFF
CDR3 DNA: TGTGCCAGCCGGCCACTGACAGTGAACACTGAAGCTTTCTTT

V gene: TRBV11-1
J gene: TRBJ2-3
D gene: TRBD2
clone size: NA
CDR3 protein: CAGSSFSTSGNELDTQYF
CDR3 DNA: TGTGCCGGCAGCTCCTTCTCGACTAGCGGGAATGAGTTGGATACGCAGTATTTT

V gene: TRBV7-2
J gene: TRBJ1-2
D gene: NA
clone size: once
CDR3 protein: CASSSGLVNYGYTF
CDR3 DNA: TGTGCCAGCAGCTCCGGCCTAGTCAACTATGGCTACACCTTC

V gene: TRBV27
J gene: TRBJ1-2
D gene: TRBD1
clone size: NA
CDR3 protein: CASSDDRGGYTF
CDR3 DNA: TGTGCCAGCAGTGATGACAGGGGGGGCTACACCTTC

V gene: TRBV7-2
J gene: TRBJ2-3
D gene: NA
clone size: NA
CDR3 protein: CASSFSQGGADTQYF
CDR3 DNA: TGTGCCAGCAGCTTTTCCCAGGGGGGTGCAGATACGCAGTATTTT

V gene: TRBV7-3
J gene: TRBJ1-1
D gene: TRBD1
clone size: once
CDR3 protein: CASSLLGQDTEAFF
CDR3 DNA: TGTGCCAGCAGCTTATTGGGACAGGACACTGAAGCTTTCTTT

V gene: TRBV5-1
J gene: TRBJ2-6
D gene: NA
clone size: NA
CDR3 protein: CASSLGATGASVLTF
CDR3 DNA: TGCGCCAGCAGCCTGGGGGCAACTGGGGCCAGCGTCCTGACTTTC

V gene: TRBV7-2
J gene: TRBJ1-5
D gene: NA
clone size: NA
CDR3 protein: CASNTDTFSNQPQHF
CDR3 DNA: TGTGCCAGCAACACCGACACTTTTAGCAATCAGCCCCAGCATTTT

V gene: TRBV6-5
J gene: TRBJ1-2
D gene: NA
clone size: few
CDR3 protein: CASSFSIGTNNYGYTF
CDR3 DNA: TGTGCCAGCAGTTTTTCCATCGGGACAAACAACTATGGCTACACCTTC

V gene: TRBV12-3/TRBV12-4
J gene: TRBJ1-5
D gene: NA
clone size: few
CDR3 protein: CASSLSPGRQPQHF
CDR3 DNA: TGTGCCAGCAGTTTATCACCAGGGCGCCAGCCCCAGCATTTT

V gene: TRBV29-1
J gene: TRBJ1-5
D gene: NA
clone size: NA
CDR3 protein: CSVGQSLNQPQHF
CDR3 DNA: TGCAGCGTTGGTCAAAGCCTAAATCAGCCCCAGCATTTT